This T cell receptor (beta chain) is drawn from a study of blood T cell repertoires in COVID-19. In the study overall: COVID-19 samples collected from the United States, Italy and Spain covered acute and convalescent phases. The analysed material was cDNA or gDNA that came from T cells, B-cell-depleted T cells, or PBMCs.

With V trimmed by 6 bases and J by 8 bases, 16 bases remained unmatched. CDR3 size: 16 residues. Germline lookup yields CDR1 MNHEY and CDR2 SVGEGT. TCRdb keeps only in-frame clones here, not all; method: immunoSEQ multiplex PCR. The sample consists of just over 150,000 clones, about nine tenths of them appearing once. The Seattle patients, enrolled during active infection, were followed longitudinally. What was sequenced was peripheral blood. The TCR originated in a man aged 25-45 years with COVID-19, enrolled during active disease. The V call is TRBV6-2 or TRBV6-3, the J call TRBJ1-2; TRBD1 agrees at 9 bases. The chain's CDR3 is CASSLRRDRESDGYTF. In DNA form, the CDR3 reads TGTGCCAGCAGCCTAAGGAGGGACAGGGAATCCGACGGCTACACCTTC.